This is a list of T cell receptor beta chains from one sample in a study of neurological immune-mediated disorders. MiXCR, run by TCRdb on the 5' RACE reads, gives a single entry per CDR3 protein. Altogether around 130,000 distinct CDR3 sequences are present, about 3.2% being singletons, with the ten largest covering 1% to 1.5%. Sequenced sample: PBMCs. These receptors came from a woman in her thirties with multiple sclerosis. Both conserved end residues are part of each CDR3. D genes are given only for firm matches. Rows may omit the clone size; those that give it use once, few, many or a size class.

clone_size	cdr3_length	d_call	v_call	j_call	cdr3_aa	cdr3_nt
many	15	NA	TRBV5-1	TRBJ2-5	CASSLAVGQRETQYF	TGCGCCAGCAGCTTGGCCGTGGGACAACGAGAGACCCAGTACTTC
many	14	NA	TRBV20-1	TRBJ1-1	CSARVRGVYTEAFF	TGCAGTGCTAGAGTCCGGGGGGTTTACACTGAAGCTTTCTTT
many	15	TRBD1	TRBV15	TRBJ2-7	CATSRETGGTYEQYF	TGTGCCACCAGCAGGGAGACAGGGGGCACATACGAGCAGTACTTC
many	14	NA	TRBV12-3/TRBV12-4	TRBJ2-3	CASIGGIPTDTQYF	TGTGCCAGCATTGGCGGGATACCCACAGATACGCAGTATTTT
many	15	TRBD2	TRBV19	TRBJ2-3	CASSMRSGGTDTQYF	TGTGCCAGTAGTATGAGGAGCGGGGGCACAGATACGCAGTATTTT
many	16	TRBD2	TRBV7-9	TRBJ2-3	CASSLRTSGSTDTQYF	TGTGCCAGCAGCCTCCGGACTAGCGGGAGCACAGATACGCAGTATTTT
many	13	NA	TRBV7-9	TRBJ2-5	CASSLGPSETQYF	TGTGCCAGCAGCCTGGGTCCGTCGGAGACCCAGTACTTC
many	13	TRBD1	TRBV3-1	TRBJ1-2	CASSPDRVDGYTF	TGTGCCAGCAGTCCCGACAGGGTTGATGGCTACACCTTC
NA	20	TRBD2	TRBV6-5	TRBJ2-1	CASSYSSGLAETSSYNEQFF	TGTGCCAGCAGTTACTCGTCGGGACTAGCGGAAACCAGCTCCTACAATGAGCAGTTCTTC
many	18	TRBD1	TRBV18	TRBJ2-1	CASSPLRLTGDTYNEQFF	TGTGCCAGCTCACCCCTAAGGCTGACAGGGGATACCTACAATGAGCAGTTCTTC
once	13	TRBD1	TRBV7-2	TRBJ1-1	CASSSGQGIEAFF	TGTGCCAGCAGCTCCGGACAGGGCATTGAAGCTTTCTTT
NA	15	NA	TRBV10-3	TRBJ1-5	CAISGEGDSGKTQNF	TGTGCCATCAGTGGCGAAGGGGATTCTGGGAAGACCCAGAATTTT
many	18	TRBD1	TRBV3-1	TRBJ1-5	CASSIGQGERFRNQPQHF	TGTGCCAGCAGCATAGGACAGGGAGAGCGGTTTCGCAATCAGCCCCAGCATTTT
many	15	NA	TRBV6-1	TRBJ1-2	CASSDLIFANYGYTF	TGTGCCAGCAGTGACTTAATCTTCGCTAACTATGGCTACACCTTC
many	14	NA	TRBV5-5	TRBJ1-5	CASSWTLSNQPQHF	TGTGCCAGCAGCTGGACACTTAGCAATCAGCCCCAGCATTTT
many	15	NA	TRBV7-9	TRBJ2-1	CASTLTSASYNEQFF	TGTGCCAGCACCTTGACCTCGGCCTCCTACAATGAGCAGTTCTTC
many	15	TRBD1	TRBV7-8	TRBJ2-7	CASSLAGTGAYEQYF	TGTGCCAGCAGCTTAGCCGGGACAGGGGCCTACGAGCAGTACTTC
many	12	TRBD1	TRBV20-1	TRBJ2-5	CSASTGAETQYF	TGCAGTGCGTCGACAGGGGCCGAGACCCAGTACTTC
many	13	NA	TRBV7-6	TRBJ1-2	CASSSGGSTGYTF	TGTGCCAGCAGCTCGGGGGGGTCTACTGGCTACACCTTC
many	14	TRBD1	TRBV27	TRBJ1-1	CASSRQQGLTEAFF	TGTGCCAGCAGTCGCCAACAGGGGCTCACTGAAGCTTTCTTT
NA	11	TRBD1	TRBV29-1	TRBJ1-1	CSVEGQGEAFF	TGCAGCGTTGAAGGACAGGGCGAAGCTTTCTTT
once	16	TRBD1	TRBV7-6	TRBJ1-2	CASSFSPGHRGGGYTF	TGTGCCAGCAGCTTTTCGCCCGGACACAGGGGAGGTGGCTACACCTTC
many	13	TRBD2	TRBV7-9	TRBJ2-7	CASRTSGSREQYF	TGTGCCAGCAGGACTAGCGGAAGCCGGGAGCAGTACTTC
many	13	TRBD2	TRBV12-3/TRBV12-4	TRBJ2-7	CASRGLAGVEQYF	TGTGCCAGCAGGGGACTAGCGGGAGTGGAGCAGTACTTC
many	12	NA	TRBV5-5	TRBJ2-1	CASSFQGTEQFF	TGTGCCAGCAGCTTCCAGGGGACAGAGCAGTTCTTC
many	13	NA	TRBV20-1	TRBJ2-7	CSARASGNSEQYF	TGCAGTGCTAGAGCATCGGGAAATAGCGAGCAGTACTTC